The entry below describes one TCR beta chain. Its specificity is not known. A clone one base away is much larger, so this may be a read error. This sample was taken from a study of CD8+CD57+ T cells in acquired aplastic anemia. Study-wide results and limits: Some 31 CD8+ CDR3 sequences were shared between patients and controls.

For sequencing, patients were chosen who had shown expansion of CD8+CD57+ cells by flow cytometry. Every one of the patients had aplastic anemia (severe, acquired). Prior therapy had not been administered to any patient at the time of blood sampling. Genomic DNA, serving as template, underwent TCR beta VDJ and CDR3 profiling. MiXCR was run by TCRdb on the reads, yielding one entry per CDR3 protein. The sample records approximately 180,000 distinct CDR3 sequences, around 60% being singletons. The receptor's source is a human donor with aplastic anemia. The sample was sorted CD4+, CD8+, or CD8+CD57+ T cells (not recorded which) from PBMCs.

The DNA for the CDR3 is TGCGCCAGCGGCCTTACCGAGCTGAGACAGGGGATCAATGAGCAGTTCTTC. Its protein is CASGLTELRQGINEQFF. The chain uses TRBV4-1 and TRBJ2-1; TRBD1 aligns across 8 bases. Germline V gives CDR1 MGHRA, CDR2 YSYEKL. The trim removed 8 bases at V and 6 bases at J, leaving 18 bases unmatched. The CDR3 spans 17 residues.